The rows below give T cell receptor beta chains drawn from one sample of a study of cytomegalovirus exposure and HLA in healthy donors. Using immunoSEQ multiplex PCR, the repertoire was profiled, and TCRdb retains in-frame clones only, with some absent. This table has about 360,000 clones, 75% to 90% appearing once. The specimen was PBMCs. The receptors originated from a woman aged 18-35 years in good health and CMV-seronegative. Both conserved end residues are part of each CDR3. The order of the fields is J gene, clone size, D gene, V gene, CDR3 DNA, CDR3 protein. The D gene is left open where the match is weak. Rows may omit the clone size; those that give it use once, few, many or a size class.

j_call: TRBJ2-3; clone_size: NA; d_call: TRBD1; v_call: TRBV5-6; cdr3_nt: TGTGCCAGCAGCTTGGGATGGACAGGGCCGAGAGGTACGCAGTATTTT; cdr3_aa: CASSLGWTGPRGTQYF
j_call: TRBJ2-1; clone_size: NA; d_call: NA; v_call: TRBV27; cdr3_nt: TGTGCCAGCAGTTTACTAGCGTATTCCTACAATGAGCAGTTCTTC; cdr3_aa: CASSLLAYSYNEQFF
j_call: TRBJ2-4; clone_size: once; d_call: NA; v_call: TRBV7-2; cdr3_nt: TGTGCCAGCAGCCTTGGGAGTAAAAACATTCAGTACTTC; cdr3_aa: CASSLGSKNIQYF
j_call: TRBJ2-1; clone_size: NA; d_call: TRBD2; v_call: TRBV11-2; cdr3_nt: TGTGCCAGCAGCTTTCTGGCGGGAGTTACGAATGAGCAGTTCTTC; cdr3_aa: CASSFLAGVTNEQFF
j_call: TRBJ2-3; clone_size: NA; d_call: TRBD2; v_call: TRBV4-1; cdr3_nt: TGCGCCAGCAGCCAAGTCACTAGCGGGGGGAACACAGATACGCAGTATTTT; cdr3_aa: CASSQVTSGGNTDTQYF
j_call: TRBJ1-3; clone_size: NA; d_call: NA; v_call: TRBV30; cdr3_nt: TGTGCCTGGCTCCCAACAGGGAGAGGAAACACCATATATTTT; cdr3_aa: CAWLPTGRGNTIYF
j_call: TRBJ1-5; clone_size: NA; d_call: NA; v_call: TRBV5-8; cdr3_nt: TGTGCCAGCAGCTCGGGGAAAGGTCAGCCCCAGCATTTT; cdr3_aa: CASSSGKGQPQHF
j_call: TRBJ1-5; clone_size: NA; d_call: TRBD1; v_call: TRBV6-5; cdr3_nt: TGTGCCAGCAGTGGGGACAGACTTAGCAATCAGCCCCAGCATTTT; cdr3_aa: CASSGDRLSNQPQHF
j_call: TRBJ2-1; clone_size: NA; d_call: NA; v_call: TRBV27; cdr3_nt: TGTGCCAGCAGCCACTCCCCAGGGGCTCCTTACAATGAGCAGTTCTTC; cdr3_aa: CASSHSPGAPYNEQFF
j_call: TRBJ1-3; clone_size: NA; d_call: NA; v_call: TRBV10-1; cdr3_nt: TGCGCCAGCAGTGCAGGGGCGGGAAACACCATATATTTT; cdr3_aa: CASSAGAGNTIYF